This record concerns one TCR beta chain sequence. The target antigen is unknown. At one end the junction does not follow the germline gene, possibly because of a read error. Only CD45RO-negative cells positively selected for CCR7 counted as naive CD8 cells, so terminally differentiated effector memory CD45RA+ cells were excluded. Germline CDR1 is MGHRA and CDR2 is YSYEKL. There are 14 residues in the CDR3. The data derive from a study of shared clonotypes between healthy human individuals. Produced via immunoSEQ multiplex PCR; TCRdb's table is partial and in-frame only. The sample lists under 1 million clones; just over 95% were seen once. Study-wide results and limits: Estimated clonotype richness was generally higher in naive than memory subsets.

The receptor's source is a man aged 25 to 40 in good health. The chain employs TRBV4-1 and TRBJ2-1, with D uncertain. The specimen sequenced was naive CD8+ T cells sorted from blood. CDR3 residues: CASSQDPLVSLRIF. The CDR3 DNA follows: TGCGCCAGCAGCCAAGATCCCCTAGTATCTTTGCGAATCTTC.